This TCR beta chain was profiled in a study of PD-1 blockade in classical Hodgkin lymphoma. Study information: The study gave patients nivolumab 3 mg/kg intravenously every 2 weeks.

CDR3 length: 16 amino acids. Germline CDR1 reads LGHNA; CDR2 reads YNFKEQ. V was pared by 2 bases and J by 2 bases, with 5 bases of the junction left unmatched. Study-wide findings and caveats: The baseline diversity of complete responders showed similarity to that of newly diagnosed patients. There was a significant rise in CD4+ TCR diversity by C4D1, with no such rise for CD8+.

Sequenced by immunoSEQ multiplex PCR; TCRdb stores in-frame clones only, minus some. Of fewer than 35,000 clones in the sample, about 80% were seen once. Turning to this clone: Antigen specificity is unknown.

Time point denoted: cycle 4 day 1 (C4D1), after 6 weeks of nivolumab. Each and every patient relapsed after autologous stem cell transplantation, and patients got differing brentuximab vedotin exposure. Negative selection with magnetic separation was used to purify CD4+ T cells from thawed PBMCs. Responses achieved at best were complete response, partial response or progressive disease. The material was CD4+ T cells from blood, obtained before the fourth cycle of nivolumab. The clonotype originates from a human donor with classical Hodgkin lymphoma. This chain links TRBV4-2 with TRBJ2-7; 11 bases are a match to TRBD2. The chain's CDR3 is CASSQRTSGGTYEQYF. In nucleotides, the CDR3 is TGTGCCAGCAGCCAACGAACTAGCGGGGGAACCTACGAGCAGTACTTC.